This entry is about one T cell receptor beta chain. The CDR3 length is 16 residues. J was trimmed by 4 bases and V by 4 bases; bases with no gene match: 8. CDR1 is SGHNT and CDR2 is YYREEE in the germline V gene (reference sequence). Here immunoSEQ multiplex PCR was the method, and the copy in TCRdb shows in-frame clones only, minus some. The table lists about 90,000 clones, about 90% of them singletons. The data were obtained in a study of blood T cell repertoires in COVID-19. At the level of the study: Collection of acute and convalescent COVID-19 samples took place in the United States, Italy and Spain. From T cells, B-cell-depleted T cells, or PBMCs came the material, which was cDNA or gDNA.

Sequenced input: peripheral blood. V is TRBV5-4 and J is TRBJ2-1; 10 bases agree with TRBD2. The receptor comes from a male donor with acute or convalescent COVID-19. The CDR3 loop is CASSQDLAGAYNEQFF. The DNA of the CDR3 is TGTGCCAGCAGCCAGGACCTAGCGGGGGCTTACAATGAGCAGTTCTTC.